These T cell receptor beta chains were read from a single sample in a study of blood T cell repertoires in COVID-19. Clones were sequenced by immunoSEQ multiplex PCR, and TCRdb holds only the in-frame ones, with some missing. Here the sample spans around 340,000 clones, about 88% being singletons. Sequenced input: peripheral blood. Receptors were obtained from a woman aged 55 to 70 with COVID-19, enrolled during active disease. Each CDR3 is given with its conserved first and last residue. Fields, in order: D gene, clone size, V gene, J gene, CDR3 DNA, CDR3 protein. D genes are given only for firm matches. Some rows mark clone size as missing; the rest say once, few, many or name a class of expanded clone.

D: NA
size: NA
V: TRBV7-8
J: TRBJ2-7
DNA: TGTGCCAGCAGCTTAGCACTGAGAGGCGTGTACGAGCAGTACTTC
CDR3: CASSLALRGVYEQYF

D: NA
size: NA
V: TRBV9
J: TRBJ1-1
DNA: TGTGCCAGCAGCGAGGAAGGGGCAGGGCTCGGGACTGAAGCTTTCTTT
CDR3: CASSEEGAGLGTEAFF

D: NA
size: few
V: TRBV2
J: TRBJ1-1
DNA: TGTGCCAGCAGGGGGGACTCTCTGAACACTGAAGCTTTCTTT
CDR3: CASRGDSLNTEAFF

D: NA
size: NA
V: TRBV5-1
J: TRBJ2-3
DNA: TGCGCCAGCAGCTCGACTAGCACAGATACGCAGTATTTT
CDR3: CASSSTSTDTQYF

D: TRBD1
size: NA
V: TRBV7-4
J: TRBJ1-5
DNA: TGTGCCAGCAGCCCGGGACAGAAGAGCAATCAGCCCCAGCATTTT
CDR3: CASSPGQKSNQPQHF

D: TRBD2
size: NA
V: TRBV6-5
J: TRBJ2-2
DNA: TGTGCCAGCAGTCTGACTAGCGGGAACACCGGGGAGCTGTTTTTT
CDR3: CASSLTSGNTGELFF

D: TRBD1
size: NA
V: TRBV5-6
J: TRBJ1-2
DNA: TGTGCCAGCAGTTTCGGGACAGGGCAAGGCTACACCTTC
CDR3: CASSFGTGQGYTF

D: NA
size: NA
V: TRBV12-5
J: TRBJ1-1
DNA: TGTGCTAGTGGTTTGGTTTCTCGGACTGAAGCTTTCTTT
CDR3: CASGLVSRTEAFF

D: NA
size: few
V: TRBV19
J: TRBJ2-7
DNA: TGTGCCAGTAGTATGCTGGGCAGCTACTCCTACGAGCAGTACTTC
CDR3: CASSMLGSYSYEQYF

D: NA
size: NA
V: TRBV5-5
J: TRBJ2-7
DNA: TGTGCCAGCAGCGAGACAGGCGGCCTTTCCTACGAGCAGTACTTC
CDR3: CASSETGGLSYEQYF

D: NA
size: NA
V: TRBV11-2
J: TRBJ2-1
DNA: TGTGCCAGCAGCCGTCACAATGAGCAGTTCTTC
CDR3: CASSRHNEQFF

D: TRBD1
size: NA
V: TRBV7-9
J: TRBJ2-3
DNA: TGTGCCAGCAGCTCCCCGGGACAGGCTAGCACAGATACGCAGTATTTT
CDR3: CASSSPGQASTDTQYF

D: NA
size: NA
V: TRBV27
J: TRBJ2-3
DNA: TGTGCCAGCAGTTTAGTCTCAGTAACAGATACGCAGTATTTT
CDR3: CASSLVSVTDTQYF

D: NA
size: NA
V: TRBV7-9
J: TRBJ1-1
DNA: TGTGCCAGCAGCTCGACAGAAACTGAAGCTTTCTTT
CDR3: CASSSTETEAFF

D: NA
size: once
V: TRBV7-9
J: TRBJ1-5
DNA: TGTGCCAGCAGCTTACAGGGAAGTGGGAGCAATCAGCCCCAGCATTTT
CDR3: CASSLQGSGSNQPQHF

D: NA
size: NA
V: TRBV5-6
J: TRBJ1-2
DNA: TGTGCCAGCAGCCATCCCGGGGGTCCCCGGGGTGGCTACACCTTC
CDR3: CASSHPGGPRGGYTF

D: NA
size: NA
V: TRBV11-2
J: TRBJ1-3
DNA: TGTGCCAGCATAGCGCGGGAGAGCTCTGGAAACACCATATATTTT
CDR3: CASIARESSGNTIYF

D: NA
size: NA
V: TRBV4-1
J: TRBJ2-1
DNA: TGCGCCAGCAGCCAATCTGGACTCTCCTACAATGAGCAGTTCTTC
CDR3: CASSQSGLSYNEQFF

D: TRBD1
size: NA
V: TRBV19
J: TRBJ1-3
DNA: TGTGCCAGTAGTGAAACATTGACAGGGCACCGCTCTGGAAACACCATATATTTT
CDR3: CASSETLTGHRSGNTIYF

D: NA
size: once
V: TRBV19
J: TRBJ2-7
DNA: TGTGCCAGTAGCCCTCCACCATACTCCGGTTACTCCTACGAGCAGTACTTC
CDR3: CASSPPPYSGYSYEQYF

D: NA
size: NA
V: TRBV30
J: TRBJ1-2
DNA: TGTGCCTGGAAGGAGGGAAGAACGGCTGGCTACACCTTC
CDR3: CAWKEGRTAGYTF

D: NA
size: NA
V: TRBV7-9
J: TRBJ1-4
DNA: TGTGCCAGCAGCTCAACGCAGGGGCGAACTAATGAAAAACTGTTTTTT
CDR3: CASSSTQGRTNEKLFF

D: TRBD2
size: once
V: TRBV5-1
J: TRBJ2-7
DNA: TGCGCCAGCAGCCTTAGCGGGGGGGCCCACGAGCAGTACTTC
CDR3: CASSLSGGAHEQYF

D: NA
size: NA
V: TRBV7-6
J: TRBJ2-1
DNA: TGTGCCAGCAGCTTAGTCCAGGGACTTGCCACGATACGTAACAATGAGCAGTTCTTC
CDR3: CASSLVQGLATIRNNEQFF

D: NA
size: few
V: TRBV15
J: TRBJ1-5
DNA: TGTGCCACCAGCCGGGAGCCTAGCAATCAGCCCCAGCATTTT
CDR3: CATSREPSNQPQHF

D: TRBD1
size: NA
V: TRBV2
J: TRBJ1-5
DNA: TGTGCCAGCAGTGAAGGACAGGGTGGTCAGCCCCAGCATTTT
CDR3: CASSEGQGGQPQHF

D: NA
size: NA
V: TRBV4-1
J: TRBJ2-5
DNA: TGCGCCAGCAGCCAAGGGCTAGCAACGAGGGGGGAGACCCAGTACTTC
CDR3: CASSQGLATRGETQYF

D: TRBD2
size: few
V: TRBV5-1
J: TRBJ2-5
DNA: TGCGCCAGCAGCTTAACTAGCGGGGGGGCCTGGGAGACCCAGTACTTC
CDR3: CASSLTSGGAWETQYF

D: NA
size: NA
V: TRBV6-5
J: TRBJ1-2
DNA: TGTGCCAGCAGGTCCCAGGGGTACGGCTACACCTTC
CDR3: CASRSQGYGYTF

D: TRBD1
size: NA
V: TRBV9
J: TRBJ1-1
DNA: TGTGCCAGCAGCGTAGGTCGACAGGGCCAGGGGAACACTGAAGCTTTCTTT
CDR3: CASSVGRQGQGNTEAFF

D: TRBD2
size: NA
V: TRBV7-8
J: TRBJ2-7
DNA: TGTGCCAGCAGCTCCAACCCCGGGGGGAACGAGCAGTACTTC
CDR3: CASSSNPGGNEQYF

D: TRBD1
size: NA
V: TRBV19
J: TRBJ1-2
DNA: TGTGCCAGATGGACAGGGAGAGGGGAGTGCTATGGCTACACCTTC
CDR3: CARWTGRGECYGYTF

D: NA
size: few
V: TRBV10-1
J: TRBJ2-1
DNA: TGCGCCAGCAGTGAGTCGACGGGTGCCAATGAGCAGTTCTTC
CDR3: CASSESTGANEQFF

D: TRBD1
size: NA
V: TRBV10-3
J: TRBJ1-2
DNA: TGTGCCATCAGTGGGGACAGGGGGAGTCTCGGCTATGGCTACACCTTC
CDR3: CAISGDRGSLGYGYTF

D: NA
size: NA
V: TRBV11-2
J: TRBJ2-7
DNA: TGTGCCAGCAGCTTAGTCCTCGGGTTAACCCACGAGCAGTACTTC
CDR3: CASSLVLGLTHEQYF

D: NA
size: NA
V: TRBV2
J: TRBJ1-2
DNA: TGTGCCAGCACTGGCCAGCCGGGTAGTGGCTACACCTTC
CDR3: CASTGQPGSGYTF

D: NA
size: NA
V: TRBV7-9
J: TRBJ2-7
DNA: TGTGCCAGCAGCTTAGAACAGGGCTCTAACGAGCAGTACTTC
CDR3: CASSLEQGSNEQYF

D: NA
size: NA
V: TRBV30
J: TRBJ1-2
DNA: TGTGCCTGGAGACAGGGACGAGGCTACACCTTC
CDR3: CAWRQGRGYTF